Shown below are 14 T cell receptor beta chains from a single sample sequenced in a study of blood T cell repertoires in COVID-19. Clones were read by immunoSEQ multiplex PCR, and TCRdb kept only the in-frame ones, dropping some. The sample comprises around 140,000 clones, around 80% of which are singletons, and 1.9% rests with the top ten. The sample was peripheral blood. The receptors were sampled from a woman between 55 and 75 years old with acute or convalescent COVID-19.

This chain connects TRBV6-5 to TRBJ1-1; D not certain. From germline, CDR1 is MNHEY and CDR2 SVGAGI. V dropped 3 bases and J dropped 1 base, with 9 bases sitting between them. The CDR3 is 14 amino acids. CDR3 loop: CASSYEAWNTEAFF. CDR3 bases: TGTGCCAGCAGTTATGAAGCCTGGAACACTGAAGCTTTCTTT.

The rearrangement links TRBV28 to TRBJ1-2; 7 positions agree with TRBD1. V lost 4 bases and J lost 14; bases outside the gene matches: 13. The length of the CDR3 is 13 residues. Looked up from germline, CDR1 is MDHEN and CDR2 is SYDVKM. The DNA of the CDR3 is TGTGCCAGCAGTTCGACAGGGACGCGGTCTTGGACCTTC. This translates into CASSSTGTRSWTF.

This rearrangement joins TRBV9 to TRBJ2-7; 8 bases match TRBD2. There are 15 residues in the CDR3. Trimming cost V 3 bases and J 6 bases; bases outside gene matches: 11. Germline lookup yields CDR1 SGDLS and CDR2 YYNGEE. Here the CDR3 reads CASSGGTSGLGEQYF. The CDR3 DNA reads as TGTGCCAGCAGCGGAGGAACTAGCGGCCTAGGCGAGCAGTACTTC.

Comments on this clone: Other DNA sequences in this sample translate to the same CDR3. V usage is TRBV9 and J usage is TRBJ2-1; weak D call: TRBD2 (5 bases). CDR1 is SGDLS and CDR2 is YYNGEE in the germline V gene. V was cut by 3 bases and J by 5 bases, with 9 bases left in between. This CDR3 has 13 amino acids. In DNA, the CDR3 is TGTGCCAGCAGCGGCGGACTCAACAATGAGCAGTTCTTC. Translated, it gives CASSGGLNNEQFF.

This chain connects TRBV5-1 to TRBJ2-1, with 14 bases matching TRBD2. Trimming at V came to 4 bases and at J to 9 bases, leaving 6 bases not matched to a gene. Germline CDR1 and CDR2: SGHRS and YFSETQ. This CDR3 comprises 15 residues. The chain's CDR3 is CASSPGTSGSFEQFF. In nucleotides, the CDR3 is TGCGCCAGCAGCCCAGGGACTAGCGGGAGTTTTGAGCAGTTCTTC.

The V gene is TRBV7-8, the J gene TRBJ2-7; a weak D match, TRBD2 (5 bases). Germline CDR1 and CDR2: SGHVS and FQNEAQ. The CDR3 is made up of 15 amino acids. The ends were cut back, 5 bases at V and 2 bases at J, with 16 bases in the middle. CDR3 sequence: CASSPSRGMTYEQYF. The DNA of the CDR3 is TGTGCCAGCAGCCCCTCTCGAGGGATGACCTACGAGCAGTACTTC.

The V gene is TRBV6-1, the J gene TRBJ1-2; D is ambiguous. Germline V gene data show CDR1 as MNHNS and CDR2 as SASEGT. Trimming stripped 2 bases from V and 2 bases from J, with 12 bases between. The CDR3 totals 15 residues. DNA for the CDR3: TGTGCCAGCAGTGAACCCAGAACGGGGAACTATGGCTACACCTTC. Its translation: CASSEPRTGNYGYTF.

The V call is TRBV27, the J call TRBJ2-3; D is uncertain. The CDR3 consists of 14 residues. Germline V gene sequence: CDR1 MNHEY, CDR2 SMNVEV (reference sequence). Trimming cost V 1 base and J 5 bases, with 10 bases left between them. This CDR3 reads CASSLLGFLDTQYF. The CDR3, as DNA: TGTGCCAGCAGTTTATTGGGCTTTCTAGATACGCAGTATTTT.

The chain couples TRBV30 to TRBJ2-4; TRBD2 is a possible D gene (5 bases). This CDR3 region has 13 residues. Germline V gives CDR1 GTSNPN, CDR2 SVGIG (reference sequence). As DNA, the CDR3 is TGTGCGCTAATGGGGAGACCTGAAAACATTCAGTACTTC. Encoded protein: CALMGRPENIQYF.

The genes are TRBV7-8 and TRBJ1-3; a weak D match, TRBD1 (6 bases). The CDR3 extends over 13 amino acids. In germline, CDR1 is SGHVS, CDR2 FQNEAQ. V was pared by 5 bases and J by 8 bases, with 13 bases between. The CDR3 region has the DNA TGTGCCAGCAGCACGACAGGTCCGGACACCATATATTTT. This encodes CASSTTGPDTIYF.

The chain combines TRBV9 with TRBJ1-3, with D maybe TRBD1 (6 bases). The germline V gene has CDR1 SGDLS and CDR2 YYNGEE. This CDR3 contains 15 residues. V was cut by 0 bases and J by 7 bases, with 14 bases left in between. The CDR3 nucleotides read TGTGCCAGCAGCGTAGAAGGGACATCACCGAACACCATATATTTT. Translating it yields CASSVEGTSPNTIYF.

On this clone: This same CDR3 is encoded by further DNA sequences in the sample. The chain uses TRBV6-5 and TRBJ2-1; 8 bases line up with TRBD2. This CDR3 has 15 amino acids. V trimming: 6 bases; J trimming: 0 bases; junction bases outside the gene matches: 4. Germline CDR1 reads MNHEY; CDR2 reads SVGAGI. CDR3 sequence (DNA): TGTGCCAGCAGGCTAGCGGGTACCTCCTACAATGAGCAGTTCTTC. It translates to CASRLAGTSYNEQFF.

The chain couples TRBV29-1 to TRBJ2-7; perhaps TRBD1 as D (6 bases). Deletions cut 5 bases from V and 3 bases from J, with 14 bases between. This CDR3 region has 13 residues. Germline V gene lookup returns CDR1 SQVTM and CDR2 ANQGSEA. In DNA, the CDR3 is TGCAGCGTTCTCCCGACAGGAGACTACGAGCAGTACTTC. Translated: CSVLPTGDYEQYF.

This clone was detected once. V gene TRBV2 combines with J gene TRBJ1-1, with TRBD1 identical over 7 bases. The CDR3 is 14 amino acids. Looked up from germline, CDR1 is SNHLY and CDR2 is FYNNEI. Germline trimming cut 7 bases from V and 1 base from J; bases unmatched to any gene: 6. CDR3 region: CASTRTGENTEAFF. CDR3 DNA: TGTGCCAGCACCCGAACAGGGGAGAACACTGAAGCTTTCTTT.